The clone carrying this TCR beta chain was recorded at least ten times. Its specificity is unknown. This CDR3 has 13 amino acids. Between the trimmed V and J ends, which lost 3 bases and 7 bases, there was a span of 7 bases. This specimen belongs to a study of regulatory T cells in long-lasting Graves disease. Library construction for TCR beta used iRepertoire HTBI primers and Arm-PCR of CDR3 regions. Authors' data handling: In the combined samples, 62 TRBV and under 15 TRBJ segments were identified. In TCRdb, the multiplex PCR reads were re-called with MiXCR into one record per CDR3 protein. The V and J calls were not made by the authors but by TCRdb's processing. Of 600,000 to 850,000 distinct CDR3 sequences in the sample, about 30% were seen once. Points from the study as a whole: Patients with persistent Graves' had lower TCR diversity than newly diagnosed patients. Persistent patients shared some 2,500 public clonotypes among themselves. Newly diagnosed patients shared fewer, at about a thousand.

Described time point: persistent/refractory GD, antithyroid drugs over 5 years with positive TRAb. There was RNA extracted from PBMCs, and the TCR library was made from it. Here the sequenced sample was peripheral blood mononuclear cells (PBMCs), taken when the disease was refractory, from a patient treated with antithyroid drugs. The receptor was isolated from a female donor with Graves disease. The V gene is TRBV12-3 or TRBV12-4, the J gene TRBJ1-6; TRBD1 is a possible D gene (6 bases). CDR3 protein: CASSLGANSPLHF. Here the CDR3 DNA reads TGTGCCAGCAGTTTGGGGGCGAATTCACCCCTCCACTTT.